One sample yielded the 3 T cell receptor beta chains listed below, sequenced in a study of regulatory T cells in long-lasting Graves disease. The time point is: persistent/refractory GD, antithyroid drugs over 5 years with positive TRAb. Scientists built the TCR library using RNA that was extracted from PBMCs. According to the study, TCR beta libraries were built with iRepertoire HTBI primers and CDR3-region Arm-PCR. TCRdb passed the multiplex PCR reads through MiXCR, listing each CDR3 protein once. The sample has some 370,000 distinct CDR3 sequences, roughly 25% seen once; the top ten hold roughly a quarter. The input for sequencing was peripheral blood mononuclear cells (PBMCs), taken when the disease was refractory, from a patient treated with antithyroid drugs. The receptors stem from a woman in her 40s with Graves disease.

This clonotype was picked up many times. The genes are TRBV6-9 and TRBJ2-7; maybe TRBD2 (7 bases). Between the trimmed V and J ends, which lost 3 bases and 0 bases, there was a span of 9 bases. CDR3 length: 14 amino acids. Looked up from germline, CDR1 is MNHGY and CDR2 is SVAAGI. The CDR3 reads CASSYAGASYEQYF. The CDR3 bases are TGTGCCAGCAGTTACGCGGGGGCCTCCTACGAGCAGTACTTC.

The CDR3, as DNA: TGTGCCAGCAGTGACGTCCCGGGGGCCGGGGCCAACGTCCTGACTTTC. Translation gives CASSDVPGAGANVLTF. The chain uses TRBV6-4 and TRBJ2-6, with D perhaps being TRBD1 or TRBD2 (6 bases each). CDR1 and CDR2 from the germline V gene are MRHNA and SNTAGT. The CDR3 loop spans 16 amino acids. V was trimmed by 2 bases and J by 4 bases, leaving 12 bases between them.

This clonotype came up many times. The rearrangement joins TRBV28 to TRBJ2-5; D remains ambiguous. This CDR3 is built from 12 residues. V was clipped by 8 bases and J by 4 bases, with 11 bases between them. Germline-derived CDR1 and CDR2 are MDHEN and SYDVKM. This CDR3 is CASQTKGETQYF. In DNA form, the CDR3 reads TGTGCCAGCCAGACGAAGGGAGAGACCCAGTACTTC.